The next 28 T cell receptor beta chains were all read from a single sample in a study of T cell repertoires in cytomegalovirus infection (dated by TCRdb to the late 2010s). What the treatment or condition label conveys for this sample: in vitro stimulation with specific CMV peptide epitopes to enrich CMV-specific T cells. Sequencer: Illumina HiSeq 1500. Clones were called with MiXCR by TCRdb after fastp trimmed the public reads at Q25, and only in-frame beta chains were retained. Under each unique CDR3 protein, matching rows form one entry showing the most common genes and DNA. This sample comprises roughly 500,000 distinct CDR3 sequences, 25% to 35% of them detected only once. The top ten clones comprise roughly 17% of the sample. Which antigens these TCRs recognize remains unknown. The sample consisted of cultured PBMCs, taken from culture after CMV antigen stimulation. These receptors all come from a human donor in good health (CMV status not recorded). Some clones in this sample may be carry-over from other donors' samples.

This chain uses TRBV7-2 with TRBJ2-5; 10 nucleotides line up with TRBD1. V dropped 6 bases and J dropped 4; count of bases not matched to a gene: 17. The CDR3 loop spans 18 amino acids. Germline V gene sequence: CDR1 SGHTA, CDR2 FQGNSA. CDR3 sequence reads: CASRRQTGGAGMRETQYF. The CDR3 DNA sequence: TGTGCCAGCAGACGCCAGACAGGGGGCGCGGGAATGAGAGAGACCCAGTACTTC. The entire variable domain, with the rest obtained from reference TRBV7-2 and TRBJ2-5, is as follows: GAGVSQSPSNKVTEKGKDVELRCDPISGHTALYWYRQSLGQGLEFLIYFQGNSAPDKSGLPSDRFSAERTGGSVSTLTIQRTQQEDSAVYLCASRRQTGGAGMRETQYFGPGTRLLVL.

In this sample, this clonotype turned up a few times. CDR3 in amino acids: CASNRDTVADTQYF. The CDR3 DNA reads as TGTGCCAGCAACCGGGACACGGTGGCAGATACGCAGTATTTT. This chain links TRBV6-1 with TRBJ2-3, with D perhaps matching TRBD1 (6 bases). Trimming cost V 7 bases and J 4 bases, with 15 bases left between them. CDR1 is MNHNS, CDR2 SASEGT, per germline. The CDR3 covers 14 residues.

This clonotype was counted a few times. The chain combines TRBV7-2 with TRBJ1-1, with D unresolved. Per germline, CDR1 SGHTA and CDR2 FQGNSA. There are 14 residues in the CDR3. The germline V and J ends were trimmed by 5 bases and 0 bases, with 10 bases remaining between them. CDR3 loop: CASSPGHMNTEAFF. The CDR3 nucleotides are TGTGCCAGCAGCCCTGGGCACATGAACACTGAAGCTTTCTTT.

This clonotype was detected only once. The V and J genes are TRBV20-1 and TRBJ2-3; 7 bases are shared with TRBD2. Germline loops: CDR1 DFQATT, CDR2 SNEGSKA (reference sequence). V shed 4 bases, J shed 3 bases, and the junction held 1 base outside the gene matches. The CDR3 is 12 amino acids. CDR3: CSAKRGTDTQYF. Written as DNA, the CDR3 is TGCAGTGCTAAGCGGGGTACAGATACGCAGTATTTT.

This clonotype was seen a handful of times. The chain employs TRBV7-2 and TRBJ2-5; 10 bases map to TRBD2. The CDR3 sequence is 19 residues long. The V gene end was trimmed by 4 bases and the J gene end by 5 bases; junction bases not matched to a gene: 19. Germline CDR1 SGHTA, CDR2 FQGNSA. The CDR3 spells CASSSLATSGKSLGETQYF. CDR3 nucleotides: TGTGCCAGCAGCTCACTTGCTACTAGCGGGAAATCGTTGGGGGAGACCCAGTACTTC.

This CDR3 is CASSTYRAPDPNEQFF. In DNA form, the CDR3 reads TGTGCCAGCAGCACCTACAGGGCCCCGGATCCTAATGAGCAGTTCTTC. The V and J genes are TRBV5-6 and TRBJ2-1, with D tentatively TRBD1 (6 bases). CDR1 and CDR2 (germline): SGHDT, YYEEEE. Trimming took off 4 bases at V and 7 bases at J, with 21 bases between the two ends. The CDR3 is 16 amino acids.

This clonotype has just a few counts. V and J are TRBV15 and TRBJ2-1; either TRBD1 or TRBD2 may fit D (6 bases each). V was cut by 0 bases and J by 15 bases, with 18 bases left in between. Per the germline V gene, CDR1 is LNHNV and CDR2 is YYDKDF (reference sequence). CDR3 length: 14 amino acids. The CDR3 spells CATSRDRGTRRGFF. The CDR3 region has the DNA TGTGCCACCAGCAGAGATCGGGGGACACGAAGGGGGTTCTTC.

The sample holds a few counts of this clonotype. J is TRBJ1-2 and V is TRBV11-3; possible D gene TRBD1, 6 bases. This CDR3 is 15 amino acids long. With 0 bases removed from V and 4 bases from J, the gap between germline ends came to 12 bases. CDR1 SGHNT and CDR2 YENEEA come from the germline V gene. The CDR3 spells CASSLDAQGGYGYTF. The CDR3 bases are TGTGCCAGCAGCTTAGACGCACAGGGAGGCTATGGCTACACCTTC.

This clonotype was recorded a few times. The rearrangement uses TRBV12-3 or TRBV12-4 and TRBJ2-3; D remains unclear. V lost 6 bases, J lost 2 bases, and 9 bases lay in between. The CDR3 has 13 amino acids. The CDR3 here is CASRRSPTDTQYF. CDR3 sequence (DNA): TGTGCCAGCAGGAGGAGCCCCACAGATACGCAGTATTTT.

The chain uses TRBV7-9 and TRBJ2-1, with TRBD2 matching over 7 bases. Germline trimming cut 5 bases from V and 7 bases from J; bases unmatched to any gene: 8. Germline CDR1 and CDR2: SEHNR and FQNEAQ (reference sequence). This CDR3 contains 14 residues. The CDR3: CASSPRGLENEQFF. The CDR3 region has the DNA TGTGCCAGCAGCCCCCGTGGACTAGAGAATGAGCAGTTCTTC. Full variable domain (missing parts from reference TRBV7-9 and TRBJ2-1): DTGVSQNPRHKITKRGQNVTFRCDPISEHNRLYWYRQTLGQGPEFLTYFQNEAQLEKSRLLSDRFSAERPKGSFSTLEIQRTEQGDSAMYLCASSPRGLENEQFFGPGTRLTVL.

CDR3 nucleotide sequence: TGTGCCAGCAGTACGACAGCGCCCTACGAGCAGTACTTC. This gives the protein CASSTTAPYEQYF. The chain carries TRBV6-2 or TRBV6-3 and TRBJ2-7; D possibly corresponds to TRBD1 (5 bases). The germline V gene encodes CDR1 MNHEY and CDR2 SVGEGT. V was pared by 5 bases and J by 2 bases, with 10 bases between. The length of the CDR3 is 13 residues.

This chain joins TRBV7-2 and TRBJ2-2, with 8 positions matching TRBD1. Germline loops: CDR1 SGHTA, CDR2 FQGNSA. V lost 5 bases to trimming and J lost 6 bases; unmatched junction nucleotides: 8. The CDR3 contains 15 residues. CDR3 sequence reads: CASSPGSGGPGELFF. Written as DNA, the CDR3 is TGTGCCAGCAGCCCCGGGTCAGGGGGCCCCGGGGAGCTGTTTTTT.

CDR3 DNA: TGTGCCAGCAGCTCGGGACAGGGGAAGTTATACGAGCAGTACTTC. It translates to CASSSGQGKLYEQYF. The chain couples TRBV7-2 to TRBJ2-7, with TRBD1 matching 10 bases. V gave up 4 bases and J gave up 4 bases; unmatched junction bases: 7. The CDR3 length is 15 residues. Looked up from germline, CDR1 is SGHTA and CDR2 is FQGNSA.

V is TRBV11-2 and J is TRBJ2-1; TRBD2 aligns across 8 bases. The V segment lost 4 bases and the J segment 4 bases; nucleotides outside the gene matches: 24. The CDR3 sequence is 21 residues long. Germline V gene sequence: CDR1 SGHAT, CDR2 FQNNGV. Written as DNA, the CDR3 is TGTGCCAGCAGCTCTATCGGGGGGGGGGGCCCTGGGGGTGGAGAATACAATGAGCAGTTCTTC. Translating gives CASSSIGGGGPGGGEYNEQFF.

A few counts support this clonotype. The chain is built from TRBV28 and TRBJ2-5; 7 bases align to TRBD1. The germline V gene has CDR1 MDHEN and CDR2 SYDVKM. The CDR3 extends over 21 amino acids. V was pared by 5 bases and J by 1 base, with 25 bases of the junction left unmatched. CDR3: CASSAQTGKRRDRGLQETQYF. CDR3 coding DNA: TGTGCCAGCAGTGCCCAGACAGGGAAGAGGCGCGATCGAGGCCTCCAAGAGACCCAGTACTTC.

This clonotype was counted a few times. V gene TRBV20-1 combines with J gene TRBJ2-3; 12 positions agree with TRBD2. The CDR3 runs 16 residues. Germline CDR1 is DFQATT and CDR2 is SNEGSKA (reference sequence). The junction had 8 bases not matched to a gene; V was cut back by 3 bases and J by 4 bases. CDR3 nucleotides: TGCAGTGCTAGCGACCTAGCGGGAGGGGTAGCAGATACGCAGTATTTT. Translation gives CSASDLAGGVADTQYF.

This chain uses TRBV20-1 with TRBJ2-1, with 13 bases lining up with TRBD2. Looked up from germline, CDR1 is DFQATT and CDR2 is SNEGSKA (reference sequence). The CDR3 runs to 17 residues. The V gene end was trimmed by 6 bases and the J gene end by 2 bases; junction bases not matched to a gene: 10. The CDR3 DNA is TGCAGTGCCGTGGGAACTAGCGGGAGGGCCACCTACAATGAGCAGTTCTTC. Translation gives CSAVGTSGRATYNEQFF.

The chain combines TRBV7-2 with TRBJ2-1; D may be TRBD1 (6 bases). This CDR3 contains 14 residues. The ends were cut back, 3 bases at V and 3 bases at J, with 9 bases in the middle. Germline lookup yields CDR1 SGHTA and CDR2 FQGNSA. The CDR3 sequence is CASSFGTNYNEQFF. The CDR3 DNA sequence: TGTGCCAGCAGCTTCGGGACAAACTACAATGAGCAGTTCTTC.

This CDR3 reads CATSRVSGREQYV. The CDR3 bases are TGTGCCACCAGCAGGGTTAGCGGGAGGGAGCAGTACGTC. The chain links TRBV15 to TRBJ2-7; the match to TRBD2 covers 10 bases. The CDR3 totals 13 residues. V trimming: 3 bases; J trimming: 7 bases; junction bases outside the gene matches: 3. CDR1 LNHNV and CDR2 YYDKDF come from the germline V gene (reference sequence).

This clonotype has more than one count but fewer than ten. This chain links TRBV7-2 with TRBJ1-2, with D perhaps TRBD1 (6 bases). CDR3 length: 15 amino acids. V dropped 5 bases and J dropped 8 bases, with 21 bases sitting between them. From germline, CDR1 is SGHTA and CDR2 FQGNSA. The DNA for the CDR3 is TGTGCCAGCAGCGCGGACCCCACACGCCAGGGGGGCTACACCTTC. Amino acids: CASSADPTRQGGYTF.

The V gene is TRBV12-3 or TRBV12-4, the J gene TRBJ2-7; D is tentatively TRBD1 or TRBD2 (5 bases each). This CDR3 contains 15 residues. Trimming took off 5 bases at V and 8 bases at J, with 22 bases between the two ends. The CDR3 sequence is CASSPSRGIPTKQYV. CDR3 bases: TGTGCCAGCAGTCCTTCCCGGGGCATTCCTACGAAGCAGTACGTC.

The chain has TRBV6-2 or TRBV6-3 and TRBJ2-7; possibly TRBD1 for D (7 bases). Germline V lookup: CDR1 MNHEY, CDR2 SVGEGT. The CDR3 runs 11 residues. Trimming pared 9 bases from V and 5 bases from J, leaving 11 bases between. CDR3 in DNA: TGTGCCAGTGCCAGGGGGGACGAGCAGTACTTC. It is translated as CASARGDEQYF.

The chain carries TRBV6-1 and TRBJ2-3; maybe TRBD1 (7 bases). V was clipped by 1 base and J by 4 bases, with 15 bases between them. The CDR3 covers 16 residues. Germline assignment: CDR1 MNHNS and CDR2 SASEGT. As DNA, the CDR3 is TGTGCCAGCAGTGAAGGTGGAGGGGGCCTTGCAGATACGCAGTATTTT. This codes for CASSEGGGGLADTQYF.

This clonotype was detected a few times. This chain uses TRBV7-4 with TRBJ1-4; the D is unclear. Trimming took 5 bases from V and 0 from J, leaving 4 bases between them. This CDR3 comprises 13 residues. Germline CDR1 reads SGHVT; CDR2 reads SQSDAQ. The CDR3 is CASSRTTNEKLFF. In DNA, the CDR3 is TGTGCCAGCAGCAGAACAACTAATGAAAAACTGTTTTTT. Full variable domain (missing parts from reference TRBV7-4 and TRBJ1-4): GAGVSQSPRYKVAKRGRDVALRCDSISGHVTLYWYRQTLGQGSEVLTYSQSDAQRDKSGRPSGRFSAERPERSVSTLKIQRTEQGDSAVYLCASSRTTNEKLFFGSGTQLSVL.

The chain combines TRBV4-3 with TRBJ1-1; 7 bases are shared with TRBD1. This CDR3 contains 14 residues. The trim removed 2 bases at V and 4 bases at J, leaving 4 bases unmatched. From germline, CDR1 is LGHNA and CDR2 YSLEER. CDR3 protein: CASSQYAGGTEAFF. The CDR3 DNA reads as TGCGCCAGCAGCCAATACGCAGGGGGCACTGAAGCTTTCTTT.

This clonotype was recorded many times. This chain joins TRBV11-2 and TRBJ1-2, with D possibly TRBD1 on 6 matching bases. The V end lost 2 bases, the J end lost 5 bases, and 15 bases lay between the germline ends. CDR1 and CDR2 (germline): SGHAT, FQNNGV. This CDR3 contains 15 residues. As DNA, the CDR3 is TGTGCCAGCAGCTTAAACACAGGGTCGCTATATGGCTACACCTTC. Its translation: CASSLNTGSLYGYTF.

V and J are TRBV29-1 and TRBJ2-1, with D perhaps matching TRBD2 (6 bases). CDR1 and CDR2 (germline): SQVTM, ANQGSEA. Trimming took 5 bases from V and 1 from J, leaving 15 bases between them. The CDR3 length is 15 residues. CDR3 sequence: CSVWGGTASYNEQFF. The CDR3 bases are TGCAGCGTTTGGGGAGGCACGGCTTCCTACAATGAGCAGTTCTTC.

The chain couples TRBV30 to TRBJ1-2, with a possible D match to TRBD1 (5 bases). The CDR3 covers 13 residues. Germline lookup yields CDR1 GTSNPN and CDR2 SVGIG (reference sequence). V was cut by 4 bases and J by 2 bases, with 11 bases left in between. DNA for the CDR3: TGTGCCTGGAAGACGGGGGGAAACTATGGCTACACCTTC. Protein sequence: CAWKTGGNYGYTF.